Sequencing of this T cell receptor beta chain was carried out in a study of siplizumab effects on memory and regulatory T cells. The study, taken as a whole, reports: The alloresponse seemed to draw substantially on naive T cells, which appeared more diverse than memory cells. The mapping of alloreactive clones to unstimulated subsets covered only a minor fraction of them. Whether the proliferating Tregs (from siplizumab cultures) were suppressive was not confirmed.

Researchers sequenced unstimulated naive, memory, effector memory and TEMRA subsets in a few donor pairs. The CDR3 length is 13 residues. V was clipped by 10 bases and J by 6 bases; unmatched bases: 10. Germline V gives CDR1 LNHDA, CDR2 SQIVND (reference sequence). On this clone itself: The antigen remains undetermined.

Sequencing was performed with immunoSEQ multiplex PCR; in TCRdb, only in-frame clones are kept and a portion is missing. Counted here are tens of thousands of clones, roughly 97% occurring once; the ten biggest clones make up about 0.095%. Sequenced material: naive CD8+ T cells sorted from blood. The sequence derives from a human donor in good health. The chain is built from TRBV19 and TRBJ1-2; 8 nucleotides match TRBD1. For the CDR3, the DNA is TGTGCCACCTCAACAGGGGGGGCCCATGGCTACACCTTC. Protein sequence: CATSTGGAHGYTF.